The entry that follows covers one T cell receptor (beta chain) sequence. These data belong to a study of blood T cell repertoires in COVID-19. Study-level information: Researchers got acute and convalescent COVID-19 samples from the United States, Italy and Spain. Nucleic acid was either cDNA or gDNA, and it came from T cells, B-cell-depleted T cells, or PBMCs.

The V gene's germline CDR1 is MDHEN and CDR2 SYDVKM. V was trimmed by 1 base and J by 8 bases, leaving 11 bases between them. The CDR3 length is 14 residues. Authors' processing steps: The assay estimated nucleated cells by amplifying reference gene primers. The method was immunoSEQ multiplex PCR; TCRdb's version includes in-frame clones alone and lacks a portion of them. The V and J calls and clone size come from that table; D and trimming were worked out from the DNA. The data show approximately 170,000 clones, about 87% seen once. Seattle cases were enrolled at active infection and followed longitudinally.

Sequenced input: peripheral blood. This clonotype originated in a woman older than 75 with COVID-19, enrolled during active disease. V usage is TRBV28 and J usage is TRBJ1-4; D unclear. CDR3 DNA sequence: TGTGCCAGCAGTTTATTGGCAGGTGGGGAAAAACTGTTTTTT. Translating gives CASSLLAGGEKLFF.